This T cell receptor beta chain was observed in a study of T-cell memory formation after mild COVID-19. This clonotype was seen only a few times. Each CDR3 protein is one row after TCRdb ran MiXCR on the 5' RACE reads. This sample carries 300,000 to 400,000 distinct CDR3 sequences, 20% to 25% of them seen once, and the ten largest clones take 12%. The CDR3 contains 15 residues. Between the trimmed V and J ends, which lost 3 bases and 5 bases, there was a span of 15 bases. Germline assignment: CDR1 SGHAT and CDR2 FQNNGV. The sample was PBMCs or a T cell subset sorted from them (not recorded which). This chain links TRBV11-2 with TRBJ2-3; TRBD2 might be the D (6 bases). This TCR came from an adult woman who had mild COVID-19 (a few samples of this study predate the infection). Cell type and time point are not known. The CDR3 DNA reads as TGTGCCAGCAGCTTTGGGCAGGGAGGCGTAGATACGCAGTATTTT. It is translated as CASSFGQGGVDTQYF.